The 23 T cell receptor beta chains below were found in one sample sequenced in a study of blood T cell repertoires in COVID-19. The protocol was immunoSEQ multiplex PCR, while the TCRdb copy is restricted to in-frame clones and leaves out a portion. The table includes about 190,000 clones, 65% to 85% detected once. The sequenced sample was peripheral blood. The receptors were sampled from a man in his fifties or sixties with active or convalescent COVID-19.

There are a few counts of this clone. The chain carries TRBV9 and TRBJ2-7; a possible D gene is TRBD2 (6 bases). This CDR3 comprises 14 residues. V gave up 4 bases and J gave up 2 bases, with 13 bases separating them. Germline lookup yields CDR1 SGDLS and CDR2 YYNGEE. DNA for the CDR3: TGTGCCAGCAGCCCCCGGGACTTTCCCTACGAGCAGTACTTC. This sequence encodes CASSPRDFPYEQYF.

The chain links TRBV4-1 to TRBJ2-3; no definite D call. The CDR3 covers 16 residues. Deletions cut 7 bases from V and 2 bases from J, with 19 bases between. CDR1 MGHRA and CDR2 YSYEKL come from the germline V gene. The chain's CDR3 is CASKTTNTEYTDTQYF. Here the CDR3 DNA reads TGCGCCAGCAAAACTACCAACACTGAATACACAGATACGCAGTATTTT.

CDR3 loop: CASSALAGVGNEQFF. The CDR3 coding sequence is TGTGCCAGCAGTGCCCTAGCGGGAGTAGGCAATGAGCAGTTCTTC. V is TRBV6-2 or TRBV6-3 and J is TRBJ2-1; TRBD2 matches at 10 bases. CDR3 length: 15 amino acids. Germline V gene lookup returns CDR1 MNHEY and CDR2 SVGEGT. Trimming cost V 5 bases and J 6 bases; bases outside gene matches: 7.

The rearrangement joins TRBV7-2 to TRBJ2-7, with unresolved D. Trimming took 5 bases from V and 3 from J, leaving 5 bases between them. The CDR3 is made up of 11 amino acids. CDR1 and CDR2 from the germline V gene are SGHTA and FQGNSA. CDR3 amino acids: CASSTSYEQYF. As DNA, the CDR3 is TGTGCCAGCAGCACAAGCTACGAGCAGTACTTC.

The chain couples TRBV19 to TRBJ2-2, with 12 bases aligning to TRBD2. The CDR3 sequence is 17 residues long. From germline, CDR1 is LNHDA and CDR2 SQIVND (reference sequence). After removal of 5 bases from V and 3 bases from J, the junction contained 7 bases not matched to a gene. The CDR3 coding sequence is TGTGCCAGTAGTCCCATGGGACTAGCGGGCTACACCGGGGAGCTGTTTTTT. This gives the protein CASSPMGLAGYTGELFF.

This clone was seen only a few times. This chain joins TRBV7-3 and TRBJ2-3; D gene unclear. This CDR3 contains 16 residues. Germline V gene lookup returns CDR1 SGHTA and CDR2 FQGTGA. V lost 2 bases to trimming and J lost 4 bases, with 16 bases between them. This chain's CDR3 is CASSLGMVGVSDTQYF. The CDR3 bases are TGTGCCAGCAGCTTAGGCATGGTAGGAGTTTCAGATACGCAGTATTTT.

This chain uses TRBV3-1 (or the pseudogene TRBV3-2) with TRBJ1-2; D is undetermined. CDR3 length: 14 residues. Germline V gives CDR1 LGHDT, CDR2 YNNKEL (reference sequence). The ends were cut back, 2 bases at V and 2 bases at J, with 9 bases in the middle. The CDR3 DNA follows: TGTGCCAGCAGCCAACAATACCGGAACTATGGCTACACCTTC. Residues: CASSQQYRNYGYTF.

This chain connects TRBV9 to TRBJ1-6, with D unclear. Germline CDR1 reads SGDLS; CDR2 reads YYNGEE. Trimming took 2 bases from V and 8 from J, leaving 8 bases between them. This CDR3 has 13 residues. CDR3 residues: CASSVNEDSPLHF. CDR3 DNA sequence: TGTGCCAGCAGCGTCAATGAGGATTCACCCCTCCACTTT.

The V and J genes are TRBV9 and TRBJ1-1; TRBD1 aligns across 10 bases. The V gene's germline CDR1 is SGDLS and CDR2 YYNGEE. The V gene end was trimmed by 3 bases and the J gene end by 7 bases; junction bases not matched to a gene: 12. The CDR3 runs 16 residues. Here the CDR3 DNA reads TGTGCCAGCAGCGGAGACAGGGGGCTGGGTCGAGGTGAAGCTTTCTTT. Translating gives CASSGDRGLGRGEAFF.

This sequence joins TRBV19 and TRBJ2-1; 8 nucleotides align to TRBD2. The ends lost 11 bases at V and 10 bases at J; junction bases unmatched: 7. This CDR3 has 11 amino acids. Germline V CDR1 and CDR2: LNHDA, SQIVND (reference sequence). The CDR3 sequence is CAPSGGVEQFF. The DNA of the CDR3 is TGTGCCCCCTCCGGGGGGGTAGAGCAGTTCTTC.

The chain joins TRBV15 to TRBJ1-2, with TRBD1 matching 8 bases. This CDR3 is 15 amino acids long. Germline lookup yields CDR1 LNHNV and CDR2 YYDKDF (reference sequence). J gave up 0 bases and V 3 bases, and 3 bases lay outside the gene matches. The CDR3 bases are TGTGCCACCAGCAGGGGACAGGCTTCTAACTATGGCTACACCTTC. It yields the protein CATSRGQASNYGYTF. Variable domain in full (rest from reference TRBV15 and TRBJ1-2): DAMVIQNPRYQVTQFGKPVTLSCSQTLNHNVMYWYQQKSSQAPKLLFHYYDKDFNNEADTPDNFQSRRPNTSFCFLDIRSPGLGDTAMYLCATSRGQASNYGYTFGSGTRLTVV.

This rearrangement joins TRBV7-9 to TRBJ1-4; no clear D gene. Trimming cost V 4 bases and J 7 bases, with 13 bases left between them. CDR1 is SEHNR and CDR2 is FQNEAQ in the germline V gene (reference sequence). The CDR3 extends over 14 amino acids. In DNA, the CDR3 is TGTGCCAGCAGCTCTACCGAAGGCGGTGAAAAACTGTTTTTT. Translating it yields CASSSTEGGEKLFF.

This chain joins TRBV5-6 and TRBJ1-5; the D is unclear. This CDR3 has 14 residues. The V end lost 1 base, the J end lost 6 bases, and 11 bases lay between the germline ends. Germline values: CDR1 SGHDT, CDR2 YYEEEE. CDR3 sequence reads: CASSLRGNGQPQHF. The CDR3 bases are TGTGCCAGCAGCTTGCGAGGGAACGGTCAGCCCCAGCATTTT.

The J gene is TRBJ2-3, the V gene TRBV27; the match to TRBD1 covers 7 bases. V gave up 5 bases and J gave up 0 bases; unmatched junction bases: 5. There are 15 residues in the CDR3. The germline V gene has CDR1 MNHEY and CDR2 SMNVEV (reference sequence). CDR3 DNA: TGTGCCAGCAGTGCGACAGGGTTTAGCACAGATACGCAGTATTTT. It translates to CASSATGFSTDTQYF.

The rearrangement links TRBV4-3 to TRBJ2-7; 7 bases are a match to TRBD1. This CDR3 region has 15 residues. Per germline, CDR1 LGHNA and CDR2 YSLEER. Trimming removed 2 bases from V and 6 bases from J; junction bases left unmatched: 10. CDR3 nucleotide sequence: TGCGCCAGCAGCCAAACCGGGACAGACCTTTTCGAGCAGTACTTC. Residues: CASSQTGTDLFEQYF.

The V gene is TRBV4-3, the J gene TRBJ1-2, with D maybe TRBD1 (5 bases). V was clipped by 1 base and J by 8 bases, with 11 bases between them. The CDR3 contains 13 residues. CDR1 and CDR2 (germline): LGHNA, YSLEER. The CDR3 protein is CASSQAQGWGYTF. The CDR3 nucleotides read TGCGCCAGCAGCCAAGCTCAGGGCTGGGGCTACACCTTC.

The chain recombines TRBV28 with TRBJ2-7; the match to TRBD2 covers 7 bases. Germline CDR1 is MDHEN and CDR2 is SYDVKM. V shed 4 bases and J 1 base; nucleotides not matched to a gene: 10. The CDR3 is 16 amino acids. The CDR3 bases are TGTGCCAGCAGTTCAGGCCTAGCGGCCCTATCCTACGAGCAGTACTTC. This sequence encodes CASSSGLAALSYEQYF.

This sequence joins TRBV9 and TRBJ1-2; TRBD1 might be the D (6 bases). CDR1 is SGDLS and CDR2 is YYNGEE in the germline V gene. Trimming shortened V by 4 bases and J by 8 bases, and 21 bases separated the two germline ends. The CDR3 loop spans 15 amino acids. The CDR3 nucleotides are TGTGCCAGCAGCCTTCGAGGACAGACCATTATGGGCTACACCTTC. Amino acids: CASSLRGQTIMGYTF.

The chain recombines TRBV7-2 with TRBJ2-2, with 12 bases aligning to TRBD2. The V segment lost 5 bases and the J segment 8 bases; nucleotides outside the gene matches: 3. The CDR3 runs 14 residues. The germline gives CDR1 SGHTA, CDR2 FQGNSA. The CDR3 DNA reads as TGTGCCAGCAGCGCGACTAGCGGGGGAGGGGAGCTGTTTTTT. This encodes CASSATSGGGELFF.

With respect to this clone: One end of the junction is discordant with germline, which a read error may explain. The genes are TRBV10-3 and TRBJ2-1, with TRBD2 matching over 7 bases. Germline lookup yields CDR1 ENHRY and CDR2 SYGVKD. This CDR3 region has 12 residues. CDR3 DNA: TGTGCCACCAGTTCGGGCGGGAGTAGGCAGTTCTTC. It encodes CATSSGGSRQFF.

This clone was recorded once. The chain carries TRBV18 and TRBJ2-2; 7 bases align to TRBD2. Germline V gives CDR1 KGHSH, CDR2 LQKENI. Trimming took 0 bases from V and 0 from J; bases not matched to a gene: 4. CDR3 size: 17 residues. In nucleotides, the CDR3 is TGTGCCAGCTCACCACCCGGCGGGACTACGAACACCGGGGAGCTGTTTTTT. Its translation: CASSPPGGTTNTGELFF.

The gene calls are TRBV7-9 and TRBJ2-5, with a weak D call TRBD2 (5 bases). The germline V gene encodes CDR1 SEHNR and CDR2 FQNEAQ (reference sequence). The CDR3 runs 16 residues. V lost 2 bases, J lost 4 bases, and 17 bases lay in between. CDR3 region: CASSLTRGDGRETQYF. CDR3 sequence (DNA): TGTGCCAGCAGCTTAACACGGGGAGATGGGAGAGAGACCCAGTACTTC.

The chain recombines TRBV28 with TRBJ2-2; D may be TRBD2 (7 bases). Germline V gene lookup returns CDR1 MDHEN and CDR2 SYDVKM. The CDR3 contains 15 residues. V gave up 7 bases and J gave up 8 bases, with 20 bases separating them. DNA for the CDR3: TGTGCCAGCACCCACCCCGGGGGGCGGAAAGGGGAGCTGTTTTTT. It translates to CASTHPGGRKGELFF.